The 31 T cell receptor beta chains below were found in one sample sequenced in a study of PD-1 blockade in mismatch repair-deficient tumors. Here immunoSEQ multiplex PCR was the method, and the copy in TCRdb shows in-frame clones only, minus some. The repertoire has approximately 50,000 clones, roughly 78% of them found once; the top ten carry 3.3%. Sequencing was performed on peripheral blood, taken 4 weeks after starting pembrolizumab. These receptors all stem from an adult with mismatch repair-deficient cancer.

The rearrangement links TRBV5-1 to TRBJ2-7; D perhaps matches TRBD2 (6 bases). Germline V gene lookup returns CDR1 SGHRS and CDR2 YFSETQ. CDR3 length equals 14 residues. V was shortened by 0 bases and J by 5 bases, with 12 bases between the two germline ends. CDR3 in DNA: TGCGCCAGCAGCTTGGAAATGGAGGGCCACGAGCAGTACTTC. Translation gives CASSLEMEGHEQYF.

The chain links TRBV2 to TRBJ1-5, with D perhaps TRBD1 (6 bases). Per the germline V gene, CDR1 is SNHLY and CDR2 is FYNNEI. Deletions cut 6 bases from V and 6 bases from J, with 21 bases between. This CDR3 region has 16 residues. The CDR3 loop is CASRATGNVGSQPQHF. In nucleotides, the CDR3 is TGTGCCAGCAGGGCAACAGGGAATGTCGGTAGTCAGCCCCAGCATTTT.

The genes are TRBV7-8 and TRBJ2-7, with TRBD2 identical over 12 bases. The CDR3 is made up of 15 amino acids. J lost 4 bases, V lost 7 bases, and 8 bases had no gene match. Germline lookup yields CDR1 SGHVS and CDR2 FQNEAQ. CDR3 nucleotides: TGTGCCAGCACCAAACTAGCGGGAGGTATTTACGAGCAGTACTTC. The encoded protein is CASTKLAGGIYEQYF.

This sequence joins TRBV15 and TRBJ1-4; D is perhaps TRBD1 (6 bases). Germline CDR1 is LNHNV and CDR2 is YYDKDF (reference sequence). CDR3 length: 16 residues. The V gene lost 2 bases and the J gene lost 2 bases, with 12 bases spanning the gap. CDR3 in DNA: TGTGCCACCAGCAGACCGAAAACAGGGACTAATGAAAAACTGTTTTTT. Translating it yields CATSRPKTGTNEKLFF.

This chain joins TRBV12-5 and TRBJ1-1; D gene ambiguous. Deletions cut 6 bases from V and 10 bases from J, with 15 bases between. The germline V gene has CDR1 LGHNT and CDR2 FRNRAP. The CDR3 spans 12 residues. CDR3 protein: CASGGSGLGAFF. DNA for the CDR3: TGTGCTAGTGGGGGATCCGGCCTTGGAGCTTTCTTT. Full variable domain (remainder filled in from reference TRBV12-5 and TRBJ1-1): DARVTQTPRHKVTEMGQEVTMRCQPILGHNTVFWYRQTMMQGLELLAYFRNRAPLDDSGMPKDRFSAEMPDATLATLKIQPSEPRDSAVYFCASGGSGLGAFFGQGTRLTVV.

This clone occurred once. The chain carries TRBV4-2 and TRBJ2-1; tentative D call: TRBD2 (6 bases). Germline loops: CDR1 LGHNA, CDR2 YNFKEQ. V lost 0 bases and J lost 0, with 12 bases in between. The length of the CDR3 is 17 residues. DNA of the CDR3: TGTGCCAGCAGCCAAGACCAGCGGAGGGGCTCCTACAATGAGCAGTTCTTC. Encoded protein: CASSQDQRRGSYNEQFF.

The V and J genes are TRBV29-1 and TRBJ2-1, with 8 bases aligning to TRBD1. Germline-derived CDR1 and CDR2 are SQVTM and ANQGSEA. With 3 bases clipped from V and 7 bases from J, the junction kept 2 bases outside the gene matches. This CDR3 contains 12 residues. CDR3 bases: TGCAGCGTTGATGGGGACAGGAATGAGCAGTTCTTC. This codes for CSVDGDRNEQFF.

The chain recombines TRBV7-2 with TRBJ2-7; D possibly uses TRBD1 or TRBD2 (5 bases each). The length of the CDR3 is 13 residues. V was shortened by 4 bases and J by 8 bases, with 15 bases between the two germline ends. Germline V gives CDR1 SGHTA, CDR2 FQGNSA. The DNA for the CDR3 is TGTGCCAGCAGCTCCCCGGGGCTTGTTAAGCAGTACTTC. As protein: CASSSPGLVKQYF.

The V gene is TRBV5-4, the J gene TRBJ1-2; 7 bases align to TRBD1. CDR1 is SGHNT, CDR2 YYREEE, per germline (reference sequence). This CDR3 comprises 13 residues. Trimming cost V 6 bases and J 7 bases; bases outside gene matches: 9. DNA of the CDR3: TGTGCCAGCATATCCCAGGGGGTGCGTGGCTACACCTTC. It encodes CASISQGVRGYTF.

The chain carries TRBV5-1 and TRBJ2-1, with D tentatively TRBD2 (7 bases). This CDR3 comprises 16 residues. Germline V gene data show CDR1 as SGHRS and CDR2 as YFSETQ. V lost 4 bases and J 7 bases, leaving 21 bases between the germline ends. CDR3 in DNA: TGCGCCAGCAGCCCCTCGGGGGGCGGGGGTTGGAATGAGCAGTTCTTC. Translated: CASSPSGGGGWNEQFF.

A single count supports this clone. The CDR3 reads CASSRPGTGNYGYTF. CDR3 nucleotides: TGTGCCAGCAGCCGTCCCGGGACAGGGAACTATGGCTACACCTTC. The rearrangement joins TRBV6-5 to TRBJ1-2, with 9 positions matching TRBD1. Losses at the gene ends were 6 bases for V and 2 bases for J; bases not matched to a gene: 7. This CDR3 is 15 amino acids long. Germline assignment: CDR1 MNHEY and CDR2 SVGAGI.

The gene calls are TRBV19 and TRBJ1-5; perhaps TRBD1 as D (5 bases). V lost 7 bases and J lost 2, with 18 bases in between. CDR1 and CDR2 from the germline V gene are LNHDA and SQIVND (reference sequence). The CDR3 sequence is 16 residues long. The CDR3 region is CASTRDGGLGNQPQHF. As DNA, the CDR3 is TGTGCCAGTACGCGGGACGGGGGATTGGGCAATCAGCCCCAGCATTTT.

This clone has just one count. The gene calls are TRBV5-1 and TRBJ2-1, with 7 nucleotides matching TRBD1. V shed 4 bases and J 8 bases; nucleotides not matched to a gene: 9. The CDR3 totals 14 residues. In germline, CDR1 is SGHRS, CDR2 YFSETQ. CDR3 coding DNA: TGCGCCAGCAGCGTAACAGGGGTAGGGGATGAGCAGTTCTTC. Translated: CASSVTGVGDEQFF.

This chain uses TRBV5-1 with TRBJ2-1; no reliable D call. The CDR3 runs 14 residues. Germline CDR1 and CDR2: SGHRS and YFSETQ. V lost 0 bases, J lost 8 bases, and 12 bases lay in between. CDR3 in DNA: TGCGCCAGCAGCTTGGAACTGCAATGGGATGAGCAGTTCTTC. Its protein product is CASSLELQWDEQFF.

This clone was observed once. This rearrangement joins TRBV12-5 to TRBJ2-1; D might be TRBD2 (6 bases). V was clipped by 3 bases and J by 7 bases, with 25 bases between them. The CDR3 sequence is 18 residues long. Per the germline V gene, CDR1 is LGHNT and CDR2 is FRNRAP. CDR3 region: CASGFSSLEGAGLNEQFF. In DNA form, the CDR3 reads TGTGCTAGTGGTTTCTCTTCCCTAGAGGGAGCGGGTCTAAATGAGCAGTTCTTC.

The chain is built from TRBV5-1 and TRBJ1-5; 9 bases map to TRBD1. The CDR3 is made up of 15 amino acids. With 5 bases clipped from V and 3 bases from J, the junction kept 6 bases outside the gene matches. Germline V gene sequence: CDR1 SGHRS, CDR2 YFSETQ. CDR3 sequence (DNA): TGCGCCAGCAGAGGGACAGGGCCTTTCAATCAGCCCCAGCATTTT. Translating gives CASRGTGPFNQPQHF.

Points on this clone: The junction and the germline gene differ at one end; a read error may be behind it. The chain uses TRBV6-4 and TRBJ2-4; TRBD2 agrees at 7 bases. The germline CDR1 and CDR2 sequences are MRHNA and SNTAGT. CDR3 length: 13 amino acids. The CDR3 DNA sequence: TGTGCCAGCAGTGACTTCTTTTCGCGGGGGAGGCACTTC. This encodes CASSDFFSRGRHF.

The rearrangement uses TRBV5-4 and TRBJ2-7, with D unresolved. CDR3 size: 12 residues. The germline V gene has CDR1 SGHNT and CDR2 YYREEE (reference sequence). Trimming took 4 bases from V and 4 from J, leaving 9 bases between them. DNA of the CDR3: TGTGCCAGCAGCCTGGAAAGTTACGAGCAGTACTTC. Protein product: CASSLESYEQYF.

V gene TRBV30 combines with J gene TRBJ1-3, with a tentative D call TRBD1 (5 bases). V was clipped by 6 bases and J by 0 bases, with 9 bases between them. Germline-derived CDR1 and CDR2 are GTSNPN and SVGIG (reference sequence). CDR3 length equals 13 residues. Here the CDR3 reads CACITGSGNTIYF. The CDR3 bases are TGTGCCTGCATCACAGGCTCTGGAAACACCATATATTTT.

V gene TRBV25-1 combines with J gene TRBJ2-7; no clear D gene. V lost 8 bases and J lost 5, with 16 bases in between. Germline assignment: CDR1 MGHDK and CDR2 SYGVNS. The CDR3 consists of 13 residues. CDR3 sequence reads: CASAFLSIDEQYF. In nucleotides, the CDR3 is TGTGCCAGCGCGTTTTTAAGTATCGACGAGCAGTACTTC.

The chain is built from TRBV2 and TRBJ2-6; D uncertain. V gave up 4 bases and J gave up 0 bases, with 13 bases separating them. CDR3 length equals 17 residues. In germline, CDR1 is SNHLY, CDR2 FYNNEI. CDR3 sequence reads: CASSAILPGSGANVLTF. CDR3 nucleotide sequence: TGTGCCAGCAGTGCTATTCTTCCGGGCTCTGGGGCCAACGTCCTGACTTTC.

The gene calls are TRBV5-6 and TRBJ2-5; 10 bases fit TRBD2. The germline gives CDR1 SGHDT, CDR2 YYEEEE. V gave up 3 bases and J gave up 4 bases; unmatched junction bases: 9. This CDR3 is 16 amino acids long. The DNA of the CDR3 is TGTGCCAGCAGCTCGACGGGACTAGCGACCGCAGAGACCCAGTACTTC. As protein: CASSSTGLATAETQYF. Drawing the rest from reference TRBV5-6 and TRBJ2-5, the complete variable domain is DAGVTQSPTHLIKTRGQQVTLRCSPKSGHDTVSWYQQALGQGPQFIFQYYEEEERQRGNFPDRFSGHQFPNYSSELNVNALLLGDSALYLCASSSTGLATAETQYFGPGTRLLVL.

The genes are TRBV5-4 and TRBJ2-7; no clear D. In germline, CDR1 is SGHNT, CDR2 YYREEE (reference sequence). The V gene lost 0 bases and the J gene lost 3 bases, with 7 bases spanning the gap. The CDR3 length is 13 residues. CDR3 bases: TGTGCCAGCAGCTTGGTGAATTACTACGAGCAGTACTTC. It translates to CASSLVNYYEQYF. Full variable domain (rest looked up from reference TRBV5-4 and TRBJ2-7): ETGVTQSPTHLIKTRGQQVTLRCSSQSGHNTVSWYQQALGQGPQFIFQYYREEENGRGNFPPRFSGLQFPNYSSELNVNALELDDSALYLCASSLVNYYEQYFGPGTRLTVT.

V usage is TRBV7-3 and J usage is TRBJ2-3; D call uncertain. Germline CDR1 and CDR2: SGHTA and FQGTGA. V dropped 2 bases and J dropped 0 bases, with 9 bases sitting between them. This CDR3 comprises 15 residues. The CDR3, as DNA: TGTGCCAGCAGCTTAGTTGGATCTAGCACAGATACGCAGTATTTT. Residues: CASSLVGSSTDTQYF. Full variable domain (rest looked up from reference TRBV7-3 and TRBJ2-3): GAGVSQTPSNKVTEKGKYVELRCDPISGHTALYWYRQSLGQGPEFLIYFQGTGAADDSGLPNDRFFAVRPEGSVSTLKIQRTERGDSAVYLCASSLVGSSTDTQYFGPGTRLTVL.

The chain links TRBV6-5 to TRBJ2-7; 9 nucleotides match TRBD2. This CDR3 region has 16 residues. CDR1 MNHEY and CDR2 SVGAGI come from the germline V gene. Germline trimming cut 1 base from V and 7 bases from J; bases unmatched to any gene: 11. The CDR3: CASSYFSGSWSREQYF. Here the CDR3 DNA reads TGTGCCAGCAGTTACTTTAGCGGGAGTTGGTCGAGAGAGCAGTACTTC.

The chain links TRBV11-3 to TRBJ2-7; D may be TRBD1 (5 bases). The length of the CDR3 is 16 residues. In germline, CDR1 is SGHNT, CDR2 YENEEA. V dropped 1 base and J dropped 1 base, with 14 bases sitting between them. CDR3 region: CASSLVPSGFSYEQYF. The DNA for the CDR3 is TGTGCCAGCAGCTTAGTCCCTTCAGGGTTTTCCTACGAGCAGTACTTC.

J is TRBJ2-7 and V is TRBV10-2; no firm D call. This CDR3 is 12 amino acids long. Per the germline V gene, CDR1 is WSHSY and CDR2 is SAAADI. Trimming took 8 bases from V and 2 from J, leaving 10 bases between them. The CDR3 DNA reads as TGCGCCAGCCTCGGCACCCCCTACGAGCAGTACTTC. It encodes CASLGTPYEQYF.

V usage is TRBV2 and J usage is TRBJ2-7; TRBD1 matches at 7 bases. The V and J ends lost 7 bases and 5 bases, in that order; junction bases with no gene match: 14. Germline CDR1 reads SNHLY; CDR2 reads FYNNEI. The length of the CDR3 is 15 residues. CDR3 in amino acids: CASITGQRLGNEQYF. DNA for the CDR3: TGTGCCAGCATTACGGGACAGAGGCTGGGCAACGAGCAGTACTTC.

As regards this clone: A junction boundary mismatches the germline segment, possibly from a read error. The chain is built from TRBV6-6 and TRBJ2-1, with a tentative D call TRBD1 (6 bases). The CDR3 sequence is 12 residues long. The V gene's germline CDR1 is MNHNY and CDR2 SVGAGI (reference sequence). This CDR3 is CASNVLGTQQVF. The CDR3 coding sequence is TGTGCCAGCAACGTTTTGGGGACACAACAAGTCTTC.

The chain carries TRBV7-2 and TRBJ2-1; D tentatively fits TRBD1 or TRBD2 (5 bases each). CDR1 is SGHTA and CDR2 is FQGNSA in the germline V gene. This CDR3 is built from 17 residues. Trimming removed 1 base from V and 0 bases from J, with 13 bases in between. The CDR3 region is CASSLDSGRSSYNEQFF. The CDR3 nucleotides are TGTGCCAGCAGCTTAGACTCGGGACGAAGCTCCTACAATGAGCAGTTCTTC.

This clone was counted between two and nine times. V is TRBV27 and J is TRBJ2-7, with 12 bases identical to TRBD2. V was clipped by 5 bases and J by 5 bases; unmatched bases: 13. CDR1 is MNHEY and CDR2 is SMNVEV in the germline V gene (reference sequence). The CDR3 extends over 17 amino acids. The CDR3 region has the DNA TGTGCCAGCAGTCCCGCGACTAGCGGGAGTGTCCTGAACGAGCAGTACTTC. Protein sequence: CASSPATSGSVLNEQYF.